Presented here are 13 T cell receptor beta chains from one specimen sequenced in a study of T cells in Graves' hyperthyroidism and ophthalmopathy. Regions amplified from RNA transcripts were the TCR beta CDR3 regions. Carried out on the TCR CDR3, a first-round RT-PCR used the HTBI primer set. TCRdb used MiXCR to reprocess the multiplex PCR reads, holding one entry per CDR3 protein. The table lists hundreds of thousands of distinct CDR3 sequences, approximately 15% of them singletons, with less than 3.5% in the top ten. Material: blood. The receptors shown here come from a woman aged 40 to 50 with Graves' ophthalmopathy.

This chain's CDR3 is CSAERAGGPNEQFF. The CDR3 DNA is TGCAGTGCGGAGAGAGCGGGAGGGCCAAATGAGCAGTTCTTC. V usage is TRBV20-1 and J usage is TRBJ2-1, with 10 bases matching TRBD2. The CDR3 is 14 amino acids. J lost 7 bases, V lost 6 bases, and 9 bases had no gene match. The germline gives CDR1 DFQATT, CDR2 SNEGSKA (reference sequence).

This clonotype was seen many times. V usage is TRBV27 and J usage is TRBJ1-2, with 8 bases lining up with TRBD1. The V gene end was trimmed by 6 bases and the J gene end by 6 bases; junction bases not matched to a gene: 18. CDR3 length equals 17 residues. Germline CDR1 reads MNHEY; CDR2 reads SMNVEV (reference sequence). CDR3 in amino acids: CASRIYGGTGTLNGYTF. CDR3 coding DNA: TGTGCCAGCAGAATATATGGTGGGACAGGTACACTCAATGGCTACACCTTC.

This clonotype has at least ten counts. This chain uses TRBV20-1 with TRBJ2-5; 7 bases fit TRBD1. The V segment lost 0 bases and the J segment 2 bases; nucleotides outside the gene matches: 3. Germline CDR1 and CDR2: DFQATT and SNEGSKA (reference sequence). The CDR3 covers 14 residues. CDR3 bases: TGCAGTGCTAGAGACTGGGACAGTCAAGAGACCCAGTACTTC. Translation: CSARDWDSQETQYF.

The CDR3 DNA reads as TGTGCCAGCAGGTGGTTTGGGGAGCAGTACTTC. Amino acid sequence: CASRWFGEQYF. This chain uses TRBV2 with TRBJ2-7, with D unclear. This CDR3 is 11 amino acids long. CDR1 SNHLY and CDR2 FYNNEI come from the germline V gene. Trimming left V 6 bases short and J 7 bases short, with 10 bases between.

Only a few counts were recorded for this clonotype. This chain joins TRBV6-1 and TRBJ2-7; perhaps TRBD2 as D (6 bases). The CDR3 has 14 residues. Germline loops: CDR1 MNHNS, CDR2 SASEGT. Trimming took 8 bases from V and 3 from J, leaving 17 bases between them. CDR3 region: CASSKGGSFYEQYF. As DNA, the CDR3 is TGTGCCAGCTCGAAAGGAGGGAGTTTCTACGAGCAGTACTTC.

The chain employs TRBV3-1 and TRBJ1-6, with D hard to call. The CDR3 is made up of 15 amino acids. Trimming left V 6 bases short and J 6 bases short, with 15 bases between. Per germline, CDR1 LGHDT and CDR2 YNNKEL (reference sequence). This CDR3 is CASRLTGVLNSPLHF. CDR3 DNA: TGTGCCAGCAGGTTGACCGGGGTGCTTAATTCACCCCTCCACTTT.

As for this clonotype: A junction boundary mismatches the germline segment, possibly from a read error. The chain combines TRBV20-1 with TRBJ1-1; D possibly corresponds to TRBD1 (5 bases). CDR1 is DFQATT, CDR2 SNEGSKA, per germline (reference sequence). The CDR3 covers 12 residues. As DNA, the CDR3 is TGCAGTGCCCCGAAGGCAGGGTGGGAAGCTTCCTTT. Amino acids: CSAPKAGWEASF.

This clonotype was counted at least ten times. The genes are TRBV14 and TRBJ1-1; TRBD1 is a possible D gene (6 bases). Trimming took off 5 bases at V and 2 bases at J, with 21 bases between the two ends. The germline V gene has CDR1 SGHDN and CDR2 FVKESK. CDR3 length equals 17 residues. The CDR3 DNA is TGTGCCAGCAGCAACGGGGGCTGGATGTCTCGAAACACTGAAGCTTTCTTT. This encodes CASSNGGWMSRNTEAFF.

This clonotype came up many times. The genes are TRBV7-2 and TRBJ2-3; D is undetermined. The V end lost 4 bases, the J end lost 10 bases, and 15 bases lay between the germline ends. Looked up from germline, CDR1 is SGHTA and CDR2 is FQGNSA. This CDR3 contains 13 residues. This CDR3 reads CASSSYYSQAQYF. The CDR3 nucleotides are TGTGCCAGCAGCTCCTACTATTCCCAAGCGCAGTATTTT. Together with reference TRBV7-2 and TRBJ2-3, the CDR3 gives the full variable domain: GAGVSQSPSNKVTEKGKDVELRCDPISGHTALYWYRQSLGQGLEFLIYFQGNSAPDKSGLPSDRFSAERTGGSVSTLTIQRTQQEDSAVYLCASSSYYSQAQYFGPGTRLTVL.

The table lists this clonotype with a few counts. V usage is TRBV4-1 and J usage is TRBJ2-3; 8 bases match TRBD1. V trimming: 0 bases; J trimming: 4 bases; junction bases outside the gene matches: 9. The CDR3 length is 17 residues. The germline V gene has CDR1 MGHRA and CDR2 YSYEKL. The CDR3 sequence is CASSQDQAGGLPDTQYF. CDR3 bases: TGCGCCAGCAGCCAAGATCAAGCAGGGGGCTTGCCAGATACGCAGTATTTT.

This clonotype has a count of ten or more. The genes are TRBV4-2 and TRBJ2-7; no firm D call. CDR3 length: 14 residues. V lost 0 bases and J lost 2, with 8 bases in between. CDR1 and CDR2 (germline): LGHNA, YNFKEQ. This chain's CDR3 is CASSQDRPPYEQYF. CDR3 nucleotide sequence: TGTGCCAGCAGCCAAGACAGGCCACCCTACGAGCAGTACTTC.

The rearrangement links TRBV20-1 to TRBJ2-7; TRBD1 aligns across 10 bases. The trim removed 3 bases at V and 2 bases at J, leaving 4 bases unmatched. Germline V gene data show CDR1 as DFQATT and CDR2 as SNEGSKA (reference sequence). CDR3 length equals 14 residues. The CDR3 nucleotides read TGCAGTGCTAGGTGGGACAGGGGAGCCTACGAGCAGTACTTC. Translation: CSARWDRGAYEQYF.

The gene calls are TRBV7-3 and TRBJ2-3; 9 positions match TRBD1. Germline CDR1 and CDR2: SGHTA and FQGTGA. V shed 4 bases, J shed 5 bases, and the junction held 16 bases outside the gene matches. CDR3 length: 18 amino acids. The CDR3 DNA sequence: TGTGCCAGCAGCTCCCCTCGGGGTTGGACAGGGGTCGGAGATACGCAGTATTTT. Protein product: CASSSPRGWTGVGDTQYF.